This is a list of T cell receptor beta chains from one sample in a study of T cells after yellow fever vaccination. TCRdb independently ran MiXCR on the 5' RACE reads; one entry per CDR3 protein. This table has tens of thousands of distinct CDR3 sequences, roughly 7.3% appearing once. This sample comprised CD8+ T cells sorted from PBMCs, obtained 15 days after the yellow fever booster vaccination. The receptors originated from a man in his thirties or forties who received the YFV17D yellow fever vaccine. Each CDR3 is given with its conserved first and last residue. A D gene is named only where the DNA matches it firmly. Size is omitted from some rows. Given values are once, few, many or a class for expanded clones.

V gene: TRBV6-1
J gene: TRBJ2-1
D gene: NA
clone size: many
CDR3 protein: CASSLTEVGNEQFF
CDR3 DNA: TGTGCCAGCAGTCTTACAGAGGTCGGCAATGAGCAGTTCTTC

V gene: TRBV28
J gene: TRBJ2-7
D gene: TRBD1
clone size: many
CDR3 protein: CASSLGQVEYEQYF
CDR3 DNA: TGTGCCAGCAGTCTCGGACAGGTAGAGTACGAGCAGTACTTC

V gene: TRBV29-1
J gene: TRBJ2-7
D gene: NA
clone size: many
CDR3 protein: CSVVLTYEQYF
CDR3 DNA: TGCAGCGTCGTCCTTACCTACGAGCAGTACTTC

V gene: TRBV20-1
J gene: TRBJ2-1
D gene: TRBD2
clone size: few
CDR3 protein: CSARDWGSSGRASNPYNEQFF
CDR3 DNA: TGCAGTGCTAGAGACTGGGGTTCTAGCGGGAGGGCCAGTAATCCCTACAATGAGCAGTTCTTC

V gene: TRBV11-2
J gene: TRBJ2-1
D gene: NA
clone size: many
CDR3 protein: CASSSDSPEEQFF
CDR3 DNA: TGTGCCAGCAGCTCGGACTCCCCGGAGGAGCAGTTCTTC

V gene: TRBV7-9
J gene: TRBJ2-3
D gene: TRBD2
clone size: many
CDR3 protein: CASSSLAGVTDTQYF
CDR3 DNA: TGTGCCAGCAGCTCTCTAGCGGGAGTTACAGATACGCAGTATTTT

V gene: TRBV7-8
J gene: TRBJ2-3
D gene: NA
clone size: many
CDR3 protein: CASSLEGGADTQYF
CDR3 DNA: TGTGCCAGCAGCTTAGAAGGGGGGGCAGATACGCAGTATTTT

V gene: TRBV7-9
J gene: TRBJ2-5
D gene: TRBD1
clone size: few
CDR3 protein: CASSFQTGEETQYF
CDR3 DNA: TGTGCCAGCAGCTTCCAGACAGGGGAAGAGACCCAGTACTTC

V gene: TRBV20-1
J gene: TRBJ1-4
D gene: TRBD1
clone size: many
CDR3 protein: CSASSGQLNEKLFF
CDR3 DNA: TGCAGTGCTAGCTCGGGACAGCTGAATGAAAAACTGTTTTTT

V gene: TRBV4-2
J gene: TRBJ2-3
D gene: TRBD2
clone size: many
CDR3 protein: CASSPTSGRSDTQYF
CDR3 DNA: TGTGCCAGCAGCCCTACTAGCGGGAGGTCAGATACGCAGTATTTT

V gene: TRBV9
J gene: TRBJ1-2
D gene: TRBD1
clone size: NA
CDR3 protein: CASSVDGDRGLFGYTF
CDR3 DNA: TGTGCCAGCAGCGTAGACGGGGACAGGGGGCTTTTTGGCTACACCTTC

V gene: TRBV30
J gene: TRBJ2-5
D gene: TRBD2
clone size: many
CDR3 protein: CAWSDGTSDETQYF
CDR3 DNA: TGTGCCTGGAGTGACGGGACTAGCGATGAGACCCAGTACTTC

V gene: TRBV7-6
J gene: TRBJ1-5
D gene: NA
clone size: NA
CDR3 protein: CASSQGAHQPQHF
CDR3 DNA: TGTGCCAGCTCCCAAGGGGCCCATCAGCCCCAGCATTTT

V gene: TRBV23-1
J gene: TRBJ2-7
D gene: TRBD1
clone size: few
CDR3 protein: CASSPRDRGAGSLSYEQYF
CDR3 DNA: TGCGCCAGCAGTCCACGGGACAGGGGGGCGGGATCCCTCTCCTACGAGCAGTACTTC

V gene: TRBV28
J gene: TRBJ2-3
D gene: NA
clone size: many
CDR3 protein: CASSPWGRSTDTQYF
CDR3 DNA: TGTGCCAGCAGTCCCTGGGGGAGAAGCACAGATACGCAGTATTTT

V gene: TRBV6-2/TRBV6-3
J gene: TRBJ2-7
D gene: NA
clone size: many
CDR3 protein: CASSYSIYEQYF
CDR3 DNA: TGTGCCAGCAGTTACTCGATCTACGAGCAGTACTTC

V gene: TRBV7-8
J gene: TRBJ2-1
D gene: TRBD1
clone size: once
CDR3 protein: CASSGDSVYNEQFF
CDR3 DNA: TGTGCCAGCAGCGGGGACAGTGTCTACAATGAGCAGTTCTTC

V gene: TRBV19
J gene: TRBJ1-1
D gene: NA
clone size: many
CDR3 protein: CASNLIGGLNTEAFF
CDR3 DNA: TGTGCCAGTAACCTTATTGGGGGTCTGAACACTGAAGCTTTCTTT

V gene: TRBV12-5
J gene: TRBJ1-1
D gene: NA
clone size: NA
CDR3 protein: CASGFIPQESILKMNTEAFF
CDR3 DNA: TGTGCTAGTGGTTTTATTCCGCAGGAGAGCATTCTCAAAATGAACACTGAAGCTTTCTTT

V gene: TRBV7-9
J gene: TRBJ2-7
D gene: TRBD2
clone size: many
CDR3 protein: CASSPQGGSIYEQYF
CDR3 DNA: TGTGCCAGCAGCCCTCAAGGCGGGAGTATTTACGAGCAGTACTTC

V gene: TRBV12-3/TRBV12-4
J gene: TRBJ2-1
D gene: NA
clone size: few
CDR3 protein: CASSLWRYNEQFF
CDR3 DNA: TGTGCCAGCAGTTTGTGGAGATACAATGAGCAGTTCTTC

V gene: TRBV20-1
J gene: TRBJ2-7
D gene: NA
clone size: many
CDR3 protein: CSAREGYEQYF
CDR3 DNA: TGCAGTGCTAGAGAGGGGTACGAGCAGTACTTC

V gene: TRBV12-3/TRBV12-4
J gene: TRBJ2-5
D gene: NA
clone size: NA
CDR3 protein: CASSLASDRIWNTQYF
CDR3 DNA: TGTGCCAGCAGTTTAGCCTCCGACAGGATATGGAATACCCAGTACTTC

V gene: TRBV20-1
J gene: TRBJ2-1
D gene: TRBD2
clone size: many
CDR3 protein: CSASLTGLAGVYNEQFF
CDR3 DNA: TGCAGTGCTAGTCTGACGGGACTAGCGGGAGTATACAATGAGCAGTTCTTC

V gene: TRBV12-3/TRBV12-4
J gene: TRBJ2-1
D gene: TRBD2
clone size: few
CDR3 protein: CASSRLAGDGEQFF
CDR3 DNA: TGTGCCAGCAGTCGACTAGCGGGAGATGGTGAGCAGTTCTTC

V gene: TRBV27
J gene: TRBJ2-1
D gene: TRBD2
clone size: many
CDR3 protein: CASSWGTSYYNEQFF
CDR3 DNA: TGTGCCAGCAGTTGGGGGACTAGCTACTACAATGAGCAGTTCTTC

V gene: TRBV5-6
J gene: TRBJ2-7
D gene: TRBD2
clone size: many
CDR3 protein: CASRTSGAHLYEQYF
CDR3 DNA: TGTGCGAGCAGGACTAGCGGGGCCCACCTCTACGAGCAGTACTTC

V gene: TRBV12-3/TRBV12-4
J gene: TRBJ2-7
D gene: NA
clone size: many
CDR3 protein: CASRVGDWPSYEQYF
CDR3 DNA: TGTGCCAGCAGGGTTGGGGACTGGCCCTCCTACGAGCAGTACTTC

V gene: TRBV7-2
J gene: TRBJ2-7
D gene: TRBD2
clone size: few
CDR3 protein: CASSFEREGPYEQYF
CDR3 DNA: TGTGCCAGCAGCTTCGAGCGGGAGGGCCCCTACGAGCAGTACTTC

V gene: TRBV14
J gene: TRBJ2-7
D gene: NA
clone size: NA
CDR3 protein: CASSSFRTGYEQYF
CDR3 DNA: TGTGCCAGCAGCTCTTTCCGGACGGGCTACGAGCAGTACTTC

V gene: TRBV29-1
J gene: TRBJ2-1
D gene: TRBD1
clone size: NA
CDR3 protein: CSDRGRTGEQFF
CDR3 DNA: TGCAGCGACAGGGGACGGACCGGTGAGCAGTTCTTC

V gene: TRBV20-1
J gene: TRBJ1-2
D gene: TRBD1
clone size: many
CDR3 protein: CSVQSPGQGGYGYGYTF
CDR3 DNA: TGCAGTGTTCAAAGCCCGGGACAGGGGGGCTACGGCTATGGCTACACCTTC

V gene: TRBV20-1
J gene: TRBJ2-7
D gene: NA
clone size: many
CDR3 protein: CSARGVPPLIYEQYF
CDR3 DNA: TGCAGTGCTAGAGGAGTGCCTCCCTTAATCTACGAGCAGTACTTC

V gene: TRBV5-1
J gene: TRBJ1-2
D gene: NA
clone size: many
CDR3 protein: CASSLGGAGYTF
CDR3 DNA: TGCGCCAGCAGCTTGGGAGGGGCTGGCTACACCTTC

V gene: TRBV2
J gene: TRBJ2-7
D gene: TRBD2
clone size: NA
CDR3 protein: CASTGTSGRSSYEQYF
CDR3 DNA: TGTGCCAGCACCGGGACTAGCGGGAGGAGCTCCTACGAGCAGTACTTC

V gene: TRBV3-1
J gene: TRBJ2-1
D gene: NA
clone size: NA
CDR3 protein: CASSKQVPRTHPYNEQFF
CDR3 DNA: TGTGCCTCCAGCAAGCAGGTCCCCCGGACCCACCCTTACAATGAGCAGTTCTTC

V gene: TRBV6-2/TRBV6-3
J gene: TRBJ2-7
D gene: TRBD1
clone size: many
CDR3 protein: CASSSGQALPEQYF
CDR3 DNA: TGTGCCAGCAGTTCGGGACAGGCCCTCCCTGAGCAGTACTTC

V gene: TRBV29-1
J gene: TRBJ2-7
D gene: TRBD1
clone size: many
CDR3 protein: CSVELTGETYEQYF
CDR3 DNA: TGCAGCGTTGAGCTGACAGGGGAAACCTACGAGCAGTACTTC

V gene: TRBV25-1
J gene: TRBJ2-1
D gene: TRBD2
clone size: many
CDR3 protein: CASSDYSGRQEKFF
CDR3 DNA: TGTGCCAGCAGTGACTATAGCGGGAGGCAAGAGAAGTTCTTC

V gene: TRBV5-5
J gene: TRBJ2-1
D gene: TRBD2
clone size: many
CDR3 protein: CASSLRSSAGDPGEQFF
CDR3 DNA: TGTGCCAGCAGCTTGCGTTCATCAGCGGGAGACCCGGGTGAGCAGTTCTTC

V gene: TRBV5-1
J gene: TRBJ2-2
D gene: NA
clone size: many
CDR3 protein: CASSFSPTGELFF
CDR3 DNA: TGCGCCAGCAGCTTCTCCCCCACCGGGGAGCTGTTTTTT

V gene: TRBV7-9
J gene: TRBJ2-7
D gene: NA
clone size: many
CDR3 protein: CASSSGLIGNGSYEQYF
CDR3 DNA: TGTGCCAGCAGCTCCGGACTAATTGGAAACGGGAGCTACGAGCAGTACTTC

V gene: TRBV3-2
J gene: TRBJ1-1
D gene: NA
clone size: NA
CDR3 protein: CASSQVGADTEAFF
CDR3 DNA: TGTGCCAGCAGCCAAGTTGGGGCGGACACTGAAGCTTTCTTT

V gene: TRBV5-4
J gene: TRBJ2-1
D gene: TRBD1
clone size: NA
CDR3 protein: CASSPQDRDNEQFF
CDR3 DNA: TGTGCCAGCAGCCCCCAGGACAGGGACAATGAGCAGTTCTTC

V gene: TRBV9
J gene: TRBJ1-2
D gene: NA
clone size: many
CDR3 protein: CASSGLELKGTDGYTF
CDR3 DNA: TGTGCCAGCAGCGGATTAGAATTAAAGGGGACGGATGGCTACACCTTC

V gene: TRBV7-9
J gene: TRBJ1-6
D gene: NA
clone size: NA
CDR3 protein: CAGSMGGSPLHF
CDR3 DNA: TGTGCCGGCAGCATGGGGGGATCACCCCTCCACTTT

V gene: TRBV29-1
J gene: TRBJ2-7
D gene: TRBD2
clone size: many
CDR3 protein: CSAGSGIHYEQYF
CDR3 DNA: TGCAGCGCAGGTAGCGGGATACACTACGAGCAGTACTTC

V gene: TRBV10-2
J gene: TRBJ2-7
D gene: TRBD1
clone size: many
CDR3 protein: CASFPGGYEQYF
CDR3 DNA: TGCGCCAGCTTCCCAGGGGGCTACGAGCAGTACTTC

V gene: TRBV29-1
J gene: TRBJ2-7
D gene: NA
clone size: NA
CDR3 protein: CSVQGRAHEQYF
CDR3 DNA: TGCAGCGTTCAGGGCAGGGCCCACGAGCAGTACTTC

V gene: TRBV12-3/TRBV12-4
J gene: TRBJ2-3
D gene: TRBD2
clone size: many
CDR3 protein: CASSPAGVIDTQYF
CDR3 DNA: TGTGCCAGCAGTCCGGCGGGGGTGATAGATACGCAGTATTTT

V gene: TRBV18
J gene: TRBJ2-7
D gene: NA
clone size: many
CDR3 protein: CASSSSRTSPYEQYF
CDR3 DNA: TGTGCCAGCTCATCGTCCCGGACTTCACCCTACGAGCAGTACTTC

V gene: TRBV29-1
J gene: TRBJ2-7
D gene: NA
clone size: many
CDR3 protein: CSVEDRGYEQYF
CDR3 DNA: TGCAGCGTTGAAGACAGGGGCTACGAGCAGTACTTC

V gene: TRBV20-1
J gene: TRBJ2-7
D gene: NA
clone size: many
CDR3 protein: CSASSVGGVYEQYF
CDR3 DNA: TGCAGTGCCAGTTCGGTAGGCGGGGTCTACGAGCAGTACTTC

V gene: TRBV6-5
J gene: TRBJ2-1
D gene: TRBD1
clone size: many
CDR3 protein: CASSPGTGGRNEQFF
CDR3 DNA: TGTGCCAGCAGCCCCGGGACAGGGGGCCGCAATGAGCAGTTCTTC

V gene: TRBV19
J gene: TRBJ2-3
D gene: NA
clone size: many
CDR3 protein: CASSTRGTDTQYF
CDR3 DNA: TGTGCCAGTAGTACGAGGGGTACAGATACGCAGTATTTT

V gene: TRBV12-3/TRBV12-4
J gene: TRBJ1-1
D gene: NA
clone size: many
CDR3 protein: CASRPPANTEAFF
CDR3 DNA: TGTGCCAGCAGGCCCCCAGCGAACACTGAAGCTTTCTTT

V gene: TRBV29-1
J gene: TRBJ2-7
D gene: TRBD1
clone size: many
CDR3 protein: CSAVTGQGDEQYF
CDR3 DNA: TGCAGCGCCGTCACGGGACAGGGGGACGAGCAGTACTTC